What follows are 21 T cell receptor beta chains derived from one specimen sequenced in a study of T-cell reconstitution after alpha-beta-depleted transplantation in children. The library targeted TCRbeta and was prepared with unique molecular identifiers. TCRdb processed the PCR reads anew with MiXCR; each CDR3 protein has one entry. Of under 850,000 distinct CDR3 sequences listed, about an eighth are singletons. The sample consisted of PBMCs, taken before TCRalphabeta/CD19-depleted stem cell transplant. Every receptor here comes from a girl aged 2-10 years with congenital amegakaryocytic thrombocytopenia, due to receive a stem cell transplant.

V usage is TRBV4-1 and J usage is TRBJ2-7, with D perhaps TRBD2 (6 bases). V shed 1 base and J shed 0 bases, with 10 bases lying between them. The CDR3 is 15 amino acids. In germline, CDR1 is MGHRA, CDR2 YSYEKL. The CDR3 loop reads CASSQGTGVSYEQYF. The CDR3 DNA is TGCGCCAGCAGCCAAGGGACGGGGGTCTCCTACGAGCAGTACTTC.

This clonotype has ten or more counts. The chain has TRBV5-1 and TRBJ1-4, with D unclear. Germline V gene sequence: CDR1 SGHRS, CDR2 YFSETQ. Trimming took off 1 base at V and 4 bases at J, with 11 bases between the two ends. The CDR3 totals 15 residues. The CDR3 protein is CASSLKGENNEKLFF. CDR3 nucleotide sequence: TGCGCCAGCAGCTTGAAGGGAGAAAATAATGAAAAACTGTTTTTT.

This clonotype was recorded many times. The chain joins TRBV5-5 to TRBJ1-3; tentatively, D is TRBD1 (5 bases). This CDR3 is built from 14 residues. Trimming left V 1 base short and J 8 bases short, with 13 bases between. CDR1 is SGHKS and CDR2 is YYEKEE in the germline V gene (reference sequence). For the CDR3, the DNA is TGTGCCAGCAGCTTGTACGGGACCAGGGACACCATATATTTT. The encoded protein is CASSLYGTRDTIYF.

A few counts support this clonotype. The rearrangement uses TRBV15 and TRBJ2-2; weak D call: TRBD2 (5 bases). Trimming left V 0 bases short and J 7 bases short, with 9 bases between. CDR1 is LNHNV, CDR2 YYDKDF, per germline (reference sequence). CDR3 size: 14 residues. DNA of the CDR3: TGTGCCACCAGCAGAGATGATGGGAGCGGGGAGCTGTTTTTT. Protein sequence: CATSRDDGSGELFF.

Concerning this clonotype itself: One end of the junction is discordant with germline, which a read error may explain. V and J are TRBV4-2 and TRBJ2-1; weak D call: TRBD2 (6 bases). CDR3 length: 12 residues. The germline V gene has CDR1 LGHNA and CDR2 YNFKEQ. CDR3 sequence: CASSPDYYEQFF. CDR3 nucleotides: TGTGCCAGCAGCCCGGACTACTATGAGCAGTTCTTC.

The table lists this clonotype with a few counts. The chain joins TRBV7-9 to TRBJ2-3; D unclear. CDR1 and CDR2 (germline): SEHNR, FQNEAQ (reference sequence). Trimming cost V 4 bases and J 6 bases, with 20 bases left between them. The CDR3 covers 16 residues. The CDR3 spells CASSSQDWLLVDTQYF. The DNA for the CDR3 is TGTGCCAGCAGCTCCCAAGACTGGCTGTTAGTTGATACGCAGTATTTT.

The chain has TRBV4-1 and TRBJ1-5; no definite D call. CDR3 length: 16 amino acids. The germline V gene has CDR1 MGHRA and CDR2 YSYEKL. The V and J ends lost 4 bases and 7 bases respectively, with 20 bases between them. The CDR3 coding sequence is TGCGCCAGCAGCCGGACCCCCGGCGGCGGTTCCCAGCCCCAGCATTTT. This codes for CASSRTPGGGSQPQHF.

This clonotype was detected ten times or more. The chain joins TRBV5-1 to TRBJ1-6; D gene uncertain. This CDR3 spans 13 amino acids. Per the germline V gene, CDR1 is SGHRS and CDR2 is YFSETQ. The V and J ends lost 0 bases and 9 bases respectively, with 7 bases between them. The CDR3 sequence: CASSLDGVSPLHF. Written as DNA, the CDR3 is TGCGCCAGCAGCTTGGATGGAGTTTCACCCCTCCACTTT.

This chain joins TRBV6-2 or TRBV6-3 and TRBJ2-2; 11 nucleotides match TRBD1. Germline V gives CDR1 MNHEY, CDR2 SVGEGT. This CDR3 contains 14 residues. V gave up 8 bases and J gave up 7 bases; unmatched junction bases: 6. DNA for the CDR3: TGTGCCAGCCGGACAGGGGGCGAGGGCGGGGAGCTGTTTTTT. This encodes CASRTGGEGGELFF.

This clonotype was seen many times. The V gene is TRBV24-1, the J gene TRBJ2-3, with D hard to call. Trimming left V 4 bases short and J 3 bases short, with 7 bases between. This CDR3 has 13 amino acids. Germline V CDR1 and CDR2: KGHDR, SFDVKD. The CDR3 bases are TGTGCCACCAGTGAGGCTAGTACAGATACGCAGTATTTT. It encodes CATSEASTDTQYF.

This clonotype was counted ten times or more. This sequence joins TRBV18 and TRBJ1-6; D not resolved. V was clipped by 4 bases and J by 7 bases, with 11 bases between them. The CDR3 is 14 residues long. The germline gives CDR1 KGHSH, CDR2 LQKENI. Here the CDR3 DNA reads TGTGCCAGCTCACAACAAGCAGGCAATTCACCCCTCCACTTT. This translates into CASSQQAGNSPLHF.

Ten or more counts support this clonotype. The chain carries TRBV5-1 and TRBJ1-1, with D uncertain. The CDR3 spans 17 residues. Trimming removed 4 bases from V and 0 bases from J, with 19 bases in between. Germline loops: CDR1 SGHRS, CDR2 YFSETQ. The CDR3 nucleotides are TGCGCCAGCAGCCCACCCCGAAACGGCGCCATGAACACTGAAGCTTTCTTT. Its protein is CASSPPRNGAMNTEAFF.

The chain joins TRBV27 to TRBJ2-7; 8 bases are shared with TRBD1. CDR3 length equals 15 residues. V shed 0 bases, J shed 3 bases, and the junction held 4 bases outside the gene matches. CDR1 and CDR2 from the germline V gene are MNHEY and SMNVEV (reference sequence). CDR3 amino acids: CASSLSSTGVYEQYF. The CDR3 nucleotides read TGTGCCAGCAGTTTATCCTCGACAGGGGTCTACGAGCAGTACTTC.

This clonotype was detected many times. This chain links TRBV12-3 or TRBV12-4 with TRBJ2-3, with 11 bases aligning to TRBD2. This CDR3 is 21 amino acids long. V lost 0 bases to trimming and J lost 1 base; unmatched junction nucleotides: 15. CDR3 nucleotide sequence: TGTGCCAGCAGTTTAGCCCCCCTAGCGGGAGGTCTGCCAGTCGGCACAGATACGCAGTATTTT. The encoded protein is CASSLAPLAGGLPVGTDTQYF.

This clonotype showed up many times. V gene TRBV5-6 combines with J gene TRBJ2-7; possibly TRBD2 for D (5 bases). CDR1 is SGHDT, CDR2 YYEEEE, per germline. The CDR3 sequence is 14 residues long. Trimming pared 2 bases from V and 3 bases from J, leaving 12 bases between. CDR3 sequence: CASSLLEGFYEQYF. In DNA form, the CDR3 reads TGTGCCAGCAGCTTACTAGAGGGTTTCTACGAGCAGTACTTC.

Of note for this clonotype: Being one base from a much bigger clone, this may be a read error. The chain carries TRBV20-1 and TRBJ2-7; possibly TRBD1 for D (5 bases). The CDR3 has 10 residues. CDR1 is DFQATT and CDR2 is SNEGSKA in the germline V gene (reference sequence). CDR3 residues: CSARDQGTPF. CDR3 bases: TGCAGTGCTAGAGATCAGGGCACGCCCTTC.

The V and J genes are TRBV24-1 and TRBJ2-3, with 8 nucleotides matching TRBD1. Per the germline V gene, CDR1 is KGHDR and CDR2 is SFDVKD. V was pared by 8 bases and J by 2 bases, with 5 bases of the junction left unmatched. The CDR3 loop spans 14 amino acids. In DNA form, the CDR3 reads TGTGCCACCAAAGACAGGGGAGACACAGATACGCAGTATTTT. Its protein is CATKDRGDTDTQYF.

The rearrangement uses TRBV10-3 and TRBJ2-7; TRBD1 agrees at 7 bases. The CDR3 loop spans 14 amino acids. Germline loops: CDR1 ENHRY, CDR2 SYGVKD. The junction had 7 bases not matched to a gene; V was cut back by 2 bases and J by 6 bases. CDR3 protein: CAISEHGTEGEQYF. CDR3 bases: TGTGCCATCAGTGAGCATGGGACAGAAGGCGAGCAGTACTTC.

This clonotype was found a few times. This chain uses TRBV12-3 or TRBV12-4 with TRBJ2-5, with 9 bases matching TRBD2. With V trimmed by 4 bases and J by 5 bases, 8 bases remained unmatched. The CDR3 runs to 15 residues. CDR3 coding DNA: TGTGCCAGCAGTTCCCCGACTAGCGGACAGGAGACCCAGTACTTC. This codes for CASSSPTSGQETQYF.

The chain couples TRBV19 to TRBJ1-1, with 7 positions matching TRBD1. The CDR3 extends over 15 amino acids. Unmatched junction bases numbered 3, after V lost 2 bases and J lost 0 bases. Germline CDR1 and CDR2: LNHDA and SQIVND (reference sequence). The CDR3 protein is CASSISGQVNTEAFF. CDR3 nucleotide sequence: TGTGCCAGTAGTATATCTGGACAGGTGAACACTGAAGCTTTCTTT. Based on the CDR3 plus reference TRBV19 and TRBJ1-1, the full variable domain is DGGITQSPKYLFRKEGQNVTLSCEQNLNHDAMYWYRQDPGQGLRLIYYSQIVNDFQKGDIAEGYSVSREKKESFPLTVTSAQKNPTAFYLCASSISGQVNTEAFFGQGTRLTVV.

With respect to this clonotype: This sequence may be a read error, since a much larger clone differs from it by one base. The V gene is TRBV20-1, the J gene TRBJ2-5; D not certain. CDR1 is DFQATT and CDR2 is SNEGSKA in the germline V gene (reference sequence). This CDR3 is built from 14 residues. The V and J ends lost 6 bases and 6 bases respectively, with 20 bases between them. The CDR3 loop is CSAIPVKTWKTQYF. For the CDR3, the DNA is TGCAGTGCCATCCCGGTAAAGACTTGGAAGACCCAGTACTTC.